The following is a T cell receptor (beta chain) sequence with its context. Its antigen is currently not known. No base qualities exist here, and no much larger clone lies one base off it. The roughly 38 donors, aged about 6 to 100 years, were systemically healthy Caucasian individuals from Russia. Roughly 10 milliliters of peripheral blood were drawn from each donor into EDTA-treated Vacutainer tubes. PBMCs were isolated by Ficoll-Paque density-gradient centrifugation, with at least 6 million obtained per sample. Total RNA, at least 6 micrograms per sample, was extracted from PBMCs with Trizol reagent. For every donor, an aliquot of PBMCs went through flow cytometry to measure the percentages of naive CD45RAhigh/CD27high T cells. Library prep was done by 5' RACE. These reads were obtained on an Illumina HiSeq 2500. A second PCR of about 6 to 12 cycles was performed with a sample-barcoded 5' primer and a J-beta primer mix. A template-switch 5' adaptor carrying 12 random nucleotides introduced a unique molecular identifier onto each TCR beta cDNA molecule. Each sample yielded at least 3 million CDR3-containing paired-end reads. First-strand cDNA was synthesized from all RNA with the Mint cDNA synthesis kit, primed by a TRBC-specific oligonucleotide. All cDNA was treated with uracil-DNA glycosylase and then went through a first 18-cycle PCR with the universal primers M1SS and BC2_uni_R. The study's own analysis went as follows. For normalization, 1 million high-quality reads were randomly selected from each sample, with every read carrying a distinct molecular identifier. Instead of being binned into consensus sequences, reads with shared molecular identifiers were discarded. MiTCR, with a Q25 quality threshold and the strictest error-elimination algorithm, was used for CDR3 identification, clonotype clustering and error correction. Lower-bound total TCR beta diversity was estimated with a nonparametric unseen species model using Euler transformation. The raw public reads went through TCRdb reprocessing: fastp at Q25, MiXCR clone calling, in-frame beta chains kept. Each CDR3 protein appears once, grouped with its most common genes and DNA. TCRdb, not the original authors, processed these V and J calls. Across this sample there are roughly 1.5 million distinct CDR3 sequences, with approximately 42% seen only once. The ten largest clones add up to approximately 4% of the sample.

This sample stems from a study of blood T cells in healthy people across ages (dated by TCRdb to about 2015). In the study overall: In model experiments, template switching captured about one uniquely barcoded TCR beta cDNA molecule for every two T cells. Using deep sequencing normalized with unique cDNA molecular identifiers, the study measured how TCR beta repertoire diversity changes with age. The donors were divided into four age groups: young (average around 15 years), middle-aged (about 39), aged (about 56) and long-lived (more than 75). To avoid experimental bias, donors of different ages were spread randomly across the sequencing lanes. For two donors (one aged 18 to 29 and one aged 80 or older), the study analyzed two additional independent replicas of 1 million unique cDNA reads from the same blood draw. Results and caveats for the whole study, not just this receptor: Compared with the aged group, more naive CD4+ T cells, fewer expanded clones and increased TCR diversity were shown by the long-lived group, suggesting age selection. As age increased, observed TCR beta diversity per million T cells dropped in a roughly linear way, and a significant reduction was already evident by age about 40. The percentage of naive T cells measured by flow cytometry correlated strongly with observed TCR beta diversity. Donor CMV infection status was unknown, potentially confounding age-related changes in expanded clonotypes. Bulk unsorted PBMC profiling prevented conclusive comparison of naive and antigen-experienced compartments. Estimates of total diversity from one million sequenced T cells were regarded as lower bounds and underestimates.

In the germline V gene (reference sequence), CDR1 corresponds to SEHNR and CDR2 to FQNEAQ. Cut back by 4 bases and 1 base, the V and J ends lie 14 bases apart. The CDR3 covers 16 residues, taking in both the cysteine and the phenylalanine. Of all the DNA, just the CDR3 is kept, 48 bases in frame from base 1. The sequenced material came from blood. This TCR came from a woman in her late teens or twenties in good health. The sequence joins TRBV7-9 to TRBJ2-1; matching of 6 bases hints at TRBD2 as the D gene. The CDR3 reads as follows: CASSSTLGGSYNEQFF. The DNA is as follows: TGTGCCAGCAGCTCCACCCTGGGGGGATCCTACAATGAGCAGTTCTTC.